A selection of T cell receptor beta chains follows, all from one sample in a study of blood T cell repertoires in COVID-19. Profiling relied on immunoSEQ multiplex PCR, and the TCRdb table lists in-frame clones only, not all of them. This repertoire shows about 370,000 clones, around 89% found once; its top ten account for approximately 7%. Sequenced material: peripheral blood. All receptors come from a man aged 18-30 years with active or convalescent COVID-19. Each CDR3 is given with its conserved first and last residue. The D gene is left open where the match is weak.

J gene	D gene	V gene	CDR3 protein	CDR3 DNA
TRBJ1-2	TRBD1	TRBV7-9	CASSLGQGSNYGYTF	TGTGCCAGCAGCTTAGGACAGGGATCCAACTATGGCTACACCTTC
TRBJ1-4	.	TRBV19	CASSILAHTGEKLFF	TGTGCCAGTAGTATCTTGGCCCACACAGGTGAAAAACTGTTTTTT
TRBJ2-5	TRBD2	TRBV28	CASSRGALAGLQETQYF	TGTGCCAGCAGCCGCGGGGCCCTAGCGGGACTCCAAGAGACCCAGTACTTC
TRBJ2-1	.	TRBV27	CASSSLRRRAIDEQFF	TGTGCCAGCAGTTCCCTGAGGAGGAGGGCCATCGATGAGCAGTTCTTC
TRBJ2-7	TRBD1	TRBV28	CASSLNPGDRVRYEQYF	TGTGCCAGCAGTTTAAACCCGGGGGACAGGGTAAGGTACGAGCAGTACTTC
TRBJ1-5	.	TRBV6-5	CASTSQSNQPQHF	TGTGCCAGCACGTCGCAGTCCAATCAGCCCCAGCATTTT
TRBJ1-6	.	TRBV10-1	CASSELPGFHNSPLHF	TGCGCCAGCAGTGAACTCCCAGGGTTCCATAATTCACCCCTCCACTTT
TRBJ1-4	.	TRBV28	CASSPHRPPGNEKLFF	TGTGCCAGCAGTCCCCACCGGCCTCCGGGGAATGAAAAACTGTTTTTT
TRBJ1-4	TRBD1	TRBV24-1	CATQGRGPQDEKLFF	TGTGCCACCCAAGGAAGGGGGCCACAAGATGAAAAACTGTTTTTT
TRBJ1-2	.	TRBV5-1	CASNPWQGGVNGYTF	TGCGCCAGCAACCCGTGGCAGGGAGGGGTAAATGGCTACACCTTC
TRBJ2-5	.	TRBV5-1	CASSFGGLKETQYF	TGCGCCAGCAGCTTCGGAGGGCTAAAGGAGACCCAGTACTTC
TRBJ1-1	.	TRBV6-5	CASSLLGRGSTEAFF	TGTGCCAGCAGTCTCCTAGGCAGGGGAAGCACTGAAGCTTTCTTT
TRBJ2-1	TRBD2	TRBV28	CASSGLREGDEQFF	TGTGCCAGCAGTGGCCTCAGGGAGGGCGATGAGCAGTTCTTC
TRBJ2-2	TRBD2	TRBV5-1	CASSYRLAVSNTGELFF	TGCGCCAGCAGCTACCGACTAGCAGTATCGAACACCGGGGAGCTGTTTTTT
TRBJ2-2	.	TRBV11-2	CASSLIRGATGELFF	TGTGCCAGCAGCTTAATCAGGGGTGCCACCGGGGAGCTGTTTTTT
TRBJ2-2	TRBD1	TRBV7-9	CASSLGDRVAGELFF	TGTGCCAGCAGCTTAGGGGACAGGGTCGCCGGGGAGCTGTTTTTT
TRBJ1-5	TRBD1	TRBV19	CASTKIGQVNDYRYSNQPQHF	TGTGCCAGTACCAAAATCGGACAGGTAAACGATTATAGATATAGCAATCAGCCCCAGCATTTT
TRBJ1-3	.	TRBV28	CASFRALSGNTIYF	TGTGCAAGTTTCAGGGCCCTCTCTGGAAACACCATATATTTT
TRBJ1-2	TRBD1	TRBV28	CASAQGARDWGYTF	TGTGCCAGCGCTCAGGGGGCCCGGGACTGGGGCTACACCTTC
TRBJ1-5	.	TRBV10-3	CAISVTGGNQPQHF	TGTGCCATCAGCGTGACAGGAGGCAATCAGCCCCAGCATTTT